This T cell receptor (beta chain) was documented in a study of beta chain features in type 1 diabetes. This clone was detected a few times. Expressed TCRB transcripts got sequenced, as all isolated RNA was reverse transcribed. Libraries were prepared by immunoSEQ multiplex PCR; TCRdb keeps only in-frame clonotypes and omits some of them. Here the sample spans some 150,000 clones, 8% to 13% being singletons. What was sequenced was naive CD4+ T cells from blood. This TCR was sampled from a man aged 18-30 years in good health.

CDR3 residues: CACGGDRGYGSPLHF. In DNA form, the CDR3 reads TGTGCCTGTGGGGGTGACAGGGGCTACGGATCACCCCTCCACTTT. This chain uses TRBV30 with TRBJ1-6; 8 nucleotides match TRBD1. V dropped 6 bases and J dropped 10; count of bases not matched to a gene: 14. The CDR3 runs to 15 residues. Germline V gene data show CDR1 as GTSNPN and CDR2 as SVGIG (reference sequence).